This T cell receptor beta chain was captured in a study of OX40 agonist ivuxolimab in advanced cancers. Study-level information: It was permissible to have had prior anti-PD-1, anti-PD-L1 or anti-CTLA-4 therapy, and around 40% had some.

With 8 bases removed from V and 7 bases from J, the gap between germline ends came to 14 bases. CDR3 length: 12 amino acids. Germline V lookup: CDR1 GTSNPN, CDR2 SVGIG (reference sequence). TCRdb keeps only in-frame clones here, not all; method: immunoSEQ multiplex PCR. The data contain about 37,000 clones, 80% to 90% of them seen just once; the ten biggest clones take up around 33%. The chain uses TRBV30 and TRBJ1-4, with no clear D. The receptor was derived from an adult with an advanced solid tumor such as melanoma, head and neck, liver or kidney cancer. Material: CD4+ or CD8+ T cells sorted from blood, obtained in a trial of the OX40 agonist ivuxolimab. The CDR3 bases are TGTGCCAGCAGGCTAGTGGGTGAAAAACTGTTTTTT. Translation: CASRLVGEKLFF.